A selection of T cell receptor beta chains follows, all from one sample in a study of regulatory T cells. Here immunoSEQ multiplex PCR was the method, and the copy in TCRdb shows in-frame clones only, minus some. Counted here are about 17,000 clones, approximately 80% occurring once; the ten biggest clones make up more than 7%. Sequenced input: conventional CD4+ T cells sorted from blood. The receptor source for this set is a person between 30 and 45 years old with CD3G deficiency. Both conserved end residues are part of each CDR3. Fields, in order: D gene, J gene, clone size, V gene, CDR3 DNA, CDR3 protein. A D gene is named only where the DNA matches it firmly. For some rows the clone size is stated as once, few or many, or as a class when expanded; others skip it.

d_call: -; j_call: TRBJ1-2; clone_size: few; v_call: TRBV19; cdr3_nt: TGTGCCAGTAGTATAAGGCCCAGGAGAGGGCGCGGCTATGGCTACACCTTC; cdr3_aa: CASSIRPRRGRGYGYTF
d_call: TRBD1; j_call: TRBJ2-7; clone_size: -; v_call: TRBV5-1; cdr3_nt: TGCGCCAGCAGCAAAGGTACCGGGACAGGGTCCTACGAGCAGTACTTC; cdr3_aa: CASSKGTGTGSYEQYF
d_call: TRBD1; j_call: TRBJ1-5; clone_size: -; v_call: TRBV6-6; cdr3_nt: TGTGCCAGCAGTCGACAGGGCTATAGCAATCAGCCCCAGCATTTT; cdr3_aa: CASSRQGYSNQPQHF
d_call: -; j_call: TRBJ1-2; clone_size: -; v_call: TRBV28; cdr3_nt: TGTGCCTCGAGGGGGGAGGGCTATGGCTACACCTTC; cdr3_aa: CASRGEGYGYTF
d_call: -; j_call: TRBJ2-1; clone_size: once; v_call: TRBV5-1; cdr3_nt: TGCGCCAGCAGCTTGGGCAAGGGGCCGTTGGATGAGCAGTTCTTC; cdr3_aa: CASSLGKGPLDEQFF
d_call: TRBD1; j_call: TRBJ1-1; clone_size: once; v_call: TRBV5-1; cdr3_nt: TGCGCCAGCAGCACCGGACAGGGGCCCATGAACACTGAAGCTTTCTTT; cdr3_aa: CASSTGQGPMNTEAFF
d_call: TRBD1; j_call: TRBJ1-2; clone_size: -; v_call: TRBV28; cdr3_nt: TGTGCCAGCAGAGGGACAGTCAACTATGGCTACACCTTC; cdr3_aa: CASRGTVNYGYTF
d_call: -; j_call: TRBJ1-2; clone_size: once; v_call: TRBV28; cdr3_nt: TGTGCCAGCAGTTTTGGATGGCAGGGGTTAGGCGGCTACACCTTC; cdr3_aa: CASSFGWQGLGGYTF
d_call: TRBD1; j_call: TRBJ2-7; clone_size: -; v_call: TRBV6-1; cdr3_nt: TGTGCCAGCATGCCCGACAGGGGGCCTCCCGAGCAGTACTTC; cdr3_aa: CASMPDRGPPEQYF
d_call: TRBD2; j_call: TRBJ2-1; clone_size: few; v_call: TRBV7-8; cdr3_nt: TGTGCCAGCAGCTGGGTAGCGGGGGCCTATATCAATGAGCAGTTCTTC; cdr3_aa: CASSWVAGAYINEQFF
d_call: -; j_call: TRBJ1-2; clone_size: few; v_call: TRBV6-1; cdr3_nt: TGTGCCAGCAGTGATTGGGCCAAAGCTAACTATGGCTACACCTTC; cdr3_aa: CASSDWAKANYGYTF
d_call: -; j_call: TRBJ2-1; clone_size: few; v_call: TRBV5-1; cdr3_nt: TGCGCCAGCAGATCCCTAGCCGGGAGCTCCTACAATGAGCAGTTCTTC; cdr3_aa: CASRSLAGSSYNEQFF
d_call: -; j_call: TRBJ1-1; clone_size: -; v_call: TRBV5-1; cdr3_nt: TGCGCCAGCAGTAGGTCACACCCTGGAACTGAAGCTTTCTTT; cdr3_aa: CASSRSHPGTEAFF
d_call: -; j_call: TRBJ2-6; clone_size: -; v_call: TRBV5-1; cdr3_nt: TGCGCCAGCAGCTTCGGCGGGCCTGGGGCCAACGTCCTGACTTTC; cdr3_aa: CASSFGGPGANVLTF
d_call: TRBD1; j_call: TRBJ2-7; clone_size: once; v_call: TRBV28; cdr3_nt: TGTGCCAGCAGTTTATTCTTGGACAGGGTGGACGAGCAGTACTTC; cdr3_aa: CASSLFLDRVDEQYF
d_call: -; j_call: TRBJ1-1; clone_size: once; v_call: TRBV6-6; cdr3_nt: TGTGCCAGCAGCCAAAACGGGGGCCCCCGGTCAACTGAAGCTTTCTTT; cdr3_aa: CASSQNGGPRSTEAFF
d_call: -; j_call: TRBJ1-2; clone_size: once; v_call: TRBV28; cdr3_nt: TGTGCCAGCAGTTTTAGCGAGGGCTATGGCTACACCTTC; cdr3_aa: CASSFSEGYGYTF
d_call: -; j_call: TRBJ2-7; clone_size: -; v_call: TRBV28; cdr3_nt: TGTGCCAGCAGTTGGCGACACTCCTACGAGCAGTACTTC; cdr3_aa: CASSWRHSYEQYF
d_call: -; j_call: TRBJ1-5; clone_size: -; v_call: TRBV28; cdr3_nt: TGTGCCAGCAGTTATCCCCAGCAAGGACAGCCCCAGCATTTT; cdr3_aa: CASSYPQQGQPQHF
d_call: TRBD2; j_call: TRBJ2-3; clone_size: -; v_call: TRBV5-1; cdr3_nt: TGCGCCAGCAGCTTGGGTGCGGGAGGGACAGATACGCAGTATTTT; cdr3_aa: CASSLGAGGTDTQYF
d_call: -; j_call: TRBJ1-1; clone_size: once; v_call: TRBV28; cdr3_nt: TGTGCCAGCAGGACGAGACGGGTCCTGATGAACACTGAAGCTTTCTTT; cdr3_aa: CASRTRRVLMNTEAFF
d_call: -; j_call: TRBJ2-7; clone_size: -; v_call: TRBV7-8; cdr3_nt: TGTGCCAGCAGCTTATCTGGCGGCGAGCAGTACTTC; cdr3_aa: CASSLSGGEQYF
d_call: -; j_call: TRBJ1-2; clone_size: -; v_call: TRBV28; cdr3_nt: TGTGCCAGCAGTGGCAGGGTTTATGGCTACACCTTC; cdr3_aa: CASSGRVYGYTF
d_call: -; j_call: TRBJ2-3; clone_size: few; v_call: TRBV7-8; cdr3_nt: TGTGCCAGCAGCTTAGGCCCCCCCACCCCAGTTGCGGCAGCCACAGATACGCAGTATTTT; cdr3_aa: CASSLGPPTPVAAATDTQYF
d_call: TRBD2; j_call: TRBJ2-3; clone_size: -; v_call: TRBV28; cdr3_nt: TGTGCCAGCAGTTCCCCCCGCGGGGGAACCACAGATACGCAGTATTTT; cdr3_aa: CASSSPRGGTTDTQYF
d_call: -; j_call: TRBJ1-1; clone_size: -; v_call: TRBV5-1; cdr3_nt: TGCGCCAGCAGCTCCTCCCCGAACACTGAAGCTTTCTTT; cdr3_aa: CASSSSPNTEAFF
d_call: -; j_call: TRBJ2-7; clone_size: -; v_call: TRBV7-8; cdr3_nt: TGTGCCAGCAGCTTAGTATCGGGATACGAGCAGTACTTC; cdr3_aa: CASSLVSGYEQYF
d_call: -; j_call: TRBJ1-5; clone_size: -; v_call: TRBV7-2; cdr3_nt: TGTGCCAGCAGCTTAGCGGGGTTTGGGCAGCCCCAGCATTTT; cdr3_aa: CASSLAGFGQPQHF
d_call: -; j_call: TRBJ2-7; clone_size: -; v_call: TRBV28; cdr3_nt: TGTGCCAGCAGCTCCGGCCAGGGAAACTCCTACGAGCAGTACTTC; cdr3_aa: CASSSGQGNSYEQYF
d_call: TRBD1; j_call: TRBJ2-7; clone_size: -; v_call: TRBV18; cdr3_nt: TGTGCCAGCTCACCTCTTTTGACAGGGGTCGACGAGCAGTACTTC; cdr3_aa: CASSPLLTGVDEQYF
d_call: TRBD1; j_call: TRBJ2-5; clone_size: -; v_call: TRBV7-8; cdr3_nt: TGTGCCAGCAGCCCGCGACAGGGACCGGGGGAGACCCAGTACTTC; cdr3_aa: CASSPRQGPGETQYF
d_call: -; j_call: TRBJ2-6; clone_size: -; v_call: TRBV18; cdr3_nt: TGTGCCAGCTCACCACTCCCAGGAGGGACTGGGGCCAACGTCCTGACTTTC; cdr3_aa: CASSPLPGGTGANVLTF
d_call: -; j_call: TRBJ2-6; clone_size: -; v_call: TRBV6-1; cdr3_nt: TGTGCCAGCAGTGCGGTCCCAGGGTCTGGGGCCAACGTCCTGACTTTC; cdr3_aa: CASSAVPGSGANVLTF
d_call: TRBD2; j_call: TRBJ2-7; clone_size: -; v_call: TRBV28; cdr3_nt: TGTGCCAGCAGTCCCTCCGGACTAGCGGGAGTCGGGGAGCAGTACTTC; cdr3_aa: CASSPSGLAGVGEQYF
d_call: -; j_call: TRBJ1-2; clone_size: few; v_call: TRBV28; cdr3_nt: TGTGCCAGCAGTTTATTAATAGGAGCAGGGATAAACTATGGCTACACCTTC; cdr3_aa: CASSLLIGAGINYGYTF
d_call: TRBD2; j_call: TRBJ2-1; clone_size: once; v_call: TRBV13; cdr3_nt: TGTGCCAGCAGCCCGGGACTACGGCACAATGAGCAGTTCTTC; cdr3_aa: CASSPGLRHNEQFF
d_call: TRBD1; j_call: TRBJ2-5; clone_size: -; v_call: TRBV5-1; cdr3_nt: TGCGCCAGCAGCCCACGGACAGGCGAGGGAAGGGAGACCCAGTACTTC; cdr3_aa: CASSPRTGEGRETQYF
d_call: TRBD1; j_call: TRBJ1-5; clone_size: -; v_call: TRBV6-1; cdr3_nt: TGTGCCAGCAGAGGGGACAGGGACAATCAGCCCCAGCATTTT; cdr3_aa: CASRGDRDNQPQHF
d_call: -; j_call: TRBJ2-5; clone_size: -; v_call: TRBV19; cdr3_nt: TGTGCCAGTAGTAAGGTGCGGGGAGAGACCCAGTACTTC; cdr3_aa: CASSKVRGETQYF
d_call: -; j_call: TRBJ2-1; clone_size: -; v_call: TRBV7-9; cdr3_nt: TGTGCCAGCAGCTTAGCTGGTAGCGGCTACTCCTACAATGAGCAGTTCTTC; cdr3_aa: CASSLAGSGYSYNEQFF
d_call: -; j_call: TRBJ1-1; clone_size: -; v_call: TRBV6-5; cdr3_nt: TGTGCCAGCAGTACAGGAGCCGGGACTGAAGCTTTCTTT; cdr3_aa: CASSTGAGTEAFF
d_call: -; j_call: TRBJ1-4; clone_size: -; v_call: TRBV27; cdr3_nt: TGTGCCAGCAGCCGCTTACAGGGAGGTGGTGAAAAACTGTTTTTT; cdr3_aa: CASSRLQGGGEKLFF
d_call: -; j_call: TRBJ1-1; clone_size: -; v_call: TRBV7-8; cdr3_nt: TGTGCCAGCAGCTTAGCCTCAGGGCGGAACACTGAAGCTTTCTTT; cdr3_aa: CASSLASGRNTEAFF
d_call: -; j_call: TRBJ2-7; clone_size: -; v_call: TRBV7-9; cdr3_nt: TGTGCCAGCAGCAAATCCGGACCTGATGCGCAGTACTTC; cdr3_aa: CASSKSGPDAQYF
d_call: -; j_call: TRBJ1-2; clone_size: -; v_call: TRBV28; cdr3_nt: TGTGCCAGCAGATCCACAGGGAGGGTCAGCTATGGCTACACCTTC; cdr3_aa: CASRSTGRVSYGYTF
d_call: -; j_call: TRBJ1-2; clone_size: -; v_call: TRBV28; cdr3_nt: TGTGCCAGCAGTTTATCTACGCTCGGGGGGGGCTACACCTTC; cdr3_aa: CASSLSTLGGGYTF